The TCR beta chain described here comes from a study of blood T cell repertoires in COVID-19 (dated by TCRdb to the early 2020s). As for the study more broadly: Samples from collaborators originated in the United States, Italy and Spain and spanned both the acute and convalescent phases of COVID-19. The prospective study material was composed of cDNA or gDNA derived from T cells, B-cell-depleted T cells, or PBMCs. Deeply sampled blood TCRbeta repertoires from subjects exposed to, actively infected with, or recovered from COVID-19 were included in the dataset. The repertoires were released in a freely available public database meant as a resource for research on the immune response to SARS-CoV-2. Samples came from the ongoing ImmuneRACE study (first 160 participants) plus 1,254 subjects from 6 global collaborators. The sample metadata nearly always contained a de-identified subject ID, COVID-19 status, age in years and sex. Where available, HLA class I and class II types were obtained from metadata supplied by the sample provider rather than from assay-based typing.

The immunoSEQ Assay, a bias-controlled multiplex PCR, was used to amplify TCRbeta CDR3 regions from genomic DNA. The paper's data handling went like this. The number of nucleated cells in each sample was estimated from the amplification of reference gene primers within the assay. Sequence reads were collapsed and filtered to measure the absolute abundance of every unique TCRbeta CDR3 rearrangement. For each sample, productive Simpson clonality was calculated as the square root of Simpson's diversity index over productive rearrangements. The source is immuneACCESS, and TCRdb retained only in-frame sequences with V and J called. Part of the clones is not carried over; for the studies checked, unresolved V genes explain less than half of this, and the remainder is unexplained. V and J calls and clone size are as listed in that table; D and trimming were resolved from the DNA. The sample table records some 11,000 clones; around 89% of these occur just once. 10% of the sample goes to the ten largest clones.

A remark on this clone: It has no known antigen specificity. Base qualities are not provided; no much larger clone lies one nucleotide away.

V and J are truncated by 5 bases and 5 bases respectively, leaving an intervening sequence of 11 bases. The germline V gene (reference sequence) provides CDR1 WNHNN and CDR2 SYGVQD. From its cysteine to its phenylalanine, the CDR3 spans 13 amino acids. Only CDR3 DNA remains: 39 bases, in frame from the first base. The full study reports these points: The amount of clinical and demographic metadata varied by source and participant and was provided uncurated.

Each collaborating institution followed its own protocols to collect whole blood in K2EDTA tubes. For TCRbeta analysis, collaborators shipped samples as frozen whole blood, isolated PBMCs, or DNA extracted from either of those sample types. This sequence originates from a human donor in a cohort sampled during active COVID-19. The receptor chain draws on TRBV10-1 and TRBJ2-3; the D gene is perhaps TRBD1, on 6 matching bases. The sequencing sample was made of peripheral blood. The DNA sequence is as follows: TGCGCCAGCAGTCCACAGGGAATAGATACGCAGTATTTT. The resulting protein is CASSPQGIDTQYF.